This passage covers 29 T cell receptor beta chains from one sample sequenced in a study of immune evolution from preneoplasia to lung adenocarcinoma. Only in-frame clones appear in the TCRdb table, and some are missing; sequencing was by immunoSEQ multiplex PCR. The sample lists thousands of clones; roughly 85% were seen once. Input material: FFPE atypical adenomatous hyperplasia tissue from the lung. As for subset: atypical adenomatous hyperplasia (AAH), lung preneoplasia. The receptors were gathered from a person aged 70 to 79 with lung adenocarcinoma.

The chain uses TRBV15 and TRBJ2-5; 8 bases agree with TRBD2. This CDR3 comprises 16 residues. CDR1 and CDR2 from the germline V gene are LNHNV and YYDKDF (reference sequence). The trim removed 0 bases at V and 5 bases at J, leaving 8 bases unmatched. This CDR3 is CATSRDRSGRGETQYF. The CDR3 coding sequence is TGTGCCACCAGCAGAGATCGATCCGGGAGGGGGGAGACCCAGTACTTC.

This clone was observed a few times. The rearrangement uses TRBV28 and TRBJ2-3; D possibly corresponds to TRBD2 (6 bases). V shed 6 bases and J shed 4 bases, with 14 bases lying between them. CDR1 is MDHEN, CDR2 SYDVKM, per germline. The CDR3 is 14 amino acids. The CDR3 nucleotides are TGTGCCAGCAGCCCTCCCGCGGGGTCAGATACGCAGTATTTT. It specifies CASSPPAGSDTQYF.

The rearrangement uses TRBV30 and TRBJ2-3; D perhaps matches TRBD2 (6 bases). Germline lookup yields CDR1 GTSNPN and CDR2 SVGIG (reference sequence). Trimming removed 1 base from V and 2 bases from J, with 13 bases in between. This CDR3 region has 15 residues. The CDR3 here is CAWSADAGSTDTQYF. CDR3 nucleotide sequence: TGTGCCTGGAGTGCTGATGCGGGATCCACAGATACGCAGTATTTT.

This chain joins TRBV2 and TRBJ2-7; D is uncertain. Germline V gives CDR1 SNHLY, CDR2 FYNNEI. There are 11 residues in the CDR3. Trimming took off 6 bases at V and 7 bases at J, with 10 bases between the two ends. DNA of the CDR3: TGTGCCAGCAGGAGTGGGGAAGAGCAGTACTTC. Protein sequence: CASRSGEEQYF.

The chain has TRBV7-2 and TRBJ2-1; D uncertain. The CDR3 covers 16 residues. The V end was cut by 0 bases, the J end by 0 bases, with 9 bases between. CDR1 SGHTA and CDR2 FQGNSA come from the germline V gene. In DNA, the CDR3 is TGTGCCAGCAGCTTAGCGTTCTTGAGCTCCTACAATGAGCAGTTCTTC. Encoded protein: CASSLAFLSSYNEQFF.

V is TRBV6-1 and J is TRBJ2-5; 11 nucleotides agree with TRBD2. Germline CDR1 MNHNS, CDR2 SASEGT. The CDR3 is 15 residues long. V shed 2 bases and J 1 base; nucleotides not matched to a gene: 0. The CDR3 loop is CASSELAGGQETQYF. The CDR3 nucleotides are TGTGCCAGCAGTGAACTAGCGGGAGGCCAAGAGACCCAGTACTTC.

The rearrangement joins TRBV5-1 to TRBJ2-1, with 7 bases matching TRBD1. Trimming removed 5 bases from V and 0 bases from J; junction bases left unmatched: 8. The V gene's germline CDR1 is SGHRS and CDR2 YFSETQ. The CDR3 runs to 16 residues. CDR3 sequence reads: CASSFFRDSSYNEQFF. The CDR3 coding sequence is TGCGCCAGCAGTTTTTTCCGGGACAGCTCCTACAATGAGCAGTTCTTC.

The chain combines TRBV11-2 with TRBJ1-1, with unresolved D. The germline V gene has CDR1 SGHAT and CDR2 FQNNGV. The CDR3 runs to 12 residues. The V end was cut by 5 bases, the J end by 4 bases, with 8 bases between. CDR3: CASSLTSTEAFF. CDR3 in DNA: TGTGCCAGCAGCCTGACGTCCACTGAAGCTTTCTTT.

The chain links TRBV30 to TRBJ2-3, with a weak D call TRBD2 (6 bases). Germline CDR1 GTSNPN, CDR2 SVGIG (reference sequence). V gave up 0 bases and J gave up 2 bases, with 12 bases separating them. This CDR3 comprises 15 residues. The CDR3: CAWSVRSGFTDTQYF. The CDR3 region has the DNA TGTGCCTGGAGTGTACGGAGCGGGTTCACAGATACGCAGTATTTT.

The count of this clone is one. The chain uses TRBV4-1 and TRBJ2-1, with TRBD2 matching 10 bases. J lost 4 bases, V lost 1 base, and 4 bases had no gene match. CDR3 length equals 16 residues. Germline CDR1 MGHRA, CDR2 YSYEKL. The CDR3 spells CASSQGRTSGYNEQFF. CDR3 coding DNA: TGCGCCAGCAGCCAAGGCCGGACTAGCGGATACAATGAGCAGTTCTTC.

The rearrangement joins TRBV30 to TRBJ2-1; D is undetermined. In germline, CDR1 is GTSNPN, CDR2 SVGIG (reference sequence). CDR3 length: 14 residues. Trimming shortened V by 3 bases and J by 8 bases, and 17 bases separated the two germline ends. The CDR3 DNA reads as TGTGCCTGGAGGAAGGCCCAAAACTCGCATGAGCAGTTCTTC. The encoded protein is CAWRKAQNSHEQFF.

The chain recombines TRBV5-1 with TRBJ2-1; 14 nucleotides match TRBD2. Germline trimming cut 5 bases from V and 6 bases from J; bases unmatched to any gene: 10. The germline gives CDR1 SGHRS, CDR2 YFSETQ. The CDR3 contains 17 residues. The CDR3 loop reads CASSLTTSGRASNEQFF. In DNA form, the CDR3 reads TGCGCCAGCAGTTTGACGACTAGCGGGAGGGCCAGCAATGAGCAGTTCTTC. Drawing the rest from reference TRBV5-1 and TRBJ2-1, the complete variable domain is KAGVTQTPRYLIKTRGQQVTLSCSPISGHRSVSWYQQTPGQGLQFLFEYFSETQRNKGNFPGRFSGRQFSNSRSEMNVSTLELGDSALYLCASSLTTSGRASNEQFFGPGTRLTVL.

The rearrangement joins TRBV5-1 to TRBJ1-3; TRBD1 agrees at 8 bases. Unmatched junction bases numbered 7, after V lost 2 bases and J lost 0 bases. This CDR3 contains 17 residues. Looked up from germline, CDR1 is SGHRS and CDR2 is YFSETQ. The CDR3 DNA follows: TGCGCCAGCAGCTTTACTCCCGGGACAGGCTCTGGAAACACCATATATTTT. This gives the protein CASSFTPGTGSGNTIYF.

The rearrangement uses TRBV7-3 and TRBJ2-2; 7 positions match TRBD1. This CDR3 region has 17 residues. The junction had 5 bases not matched to a gene; V was cut back by 1 base and J by 0 bases. Germline CDR1 and CDR2: SGHTA and FQGTGA. Here the CDR3 DNA reads TGTGCCAGCAGCTTAAGTAAGGGACAGCCGAACACCGGGGAGCTGTTTTTT. This sequence encodes CASSLSKGQPNTGELFF. Using reference TRBV7-3 and TRBJ2-2 for the parts outside the CDR3, the full variable domain is GAGVSQTPSNKVTEKGKYVELRCDPISGHTALYWYRQSLGQGPEFLIYFQGTGAADDSGLPNDRFFAVRPEGSVSTLKIQRTERGDSAVYLCASSLSKGQPNTGELFFGEGSRLTVL.

This sequence joins TRBV10-3 and TRBJ1-1; D unresolved. This CDR3 has 14 amino acids. Germline values: CDR1 ENHRY, CDR2 SYGVKD. V dropped 2 bases and J dropped 2 bases, with 9 bases sitting between them. CDR3 in amino acids: CAISEEWGNTEAFF. CDR3 DNA: TGTGCCATCAGTGAGGAATGGGGAAACACTGAAGCTTTCTTT.

V gene TRBV19 combines with J gene TRBJ2-3, with D possibly being TRBD1 (6 bases). The CDR3 spans 16 residues. The germline V gene encodes CDR1 LNHDA and CDR2 SQIVND (reference sequence). V gave up 4 bases and J gave up 2 bases, with 16 bases separating them. This chain's CDR3 is CASSTRGSHNTDTQYF. As DNA, the CDR3 is TGTGCCAGTAGTACGAGGGGGAGCCATAACACAGATACGCAGTATTTT.

J is TRBJ1-1 and V is TRBV28; no firm D call. V was pared by 6 bases and J by 2 bases, with 4 bases between. The CDR3 sequence is 11 residues long. The germline V gene has CDR1 MDHEN and CDR2 SYDVKM. CDR3: CASRRNTEAFF. CDR3 DNA sequence: TGTGCCAGCAGGCGTAACACTGAAGCTTTCTTT.

The chain joins TRBV4-1 to TRBJ1-2; 7 bases are a match to TRBD1. After removal of 1 base from V and 4 bases from J, the junction contained 6 bases not matched to a gene. Looked up from germline, CDR1 is MGHRA and CDR2 is YSYEKL. The CDR3 runs to 15 residues. The CDR3 DNA reads as TGCGCCAGCAGCCAAGGGCACAGGGGCGCCTATGGCTACACCTTC. Its translation: CASSQGHRGAYGYTF.

J is TRBJ2-7 and V is TRBV4-1; no clear D. Germline V gene sequence: CDR1 MGHRA, CDR2 YSYEKL. The CDR3 loop spans 18 amino acids. V lost 0 bases and J lost 4, with 22 bases in between. The CDR3 DNA is TGCGCCAGCAGCCAAGATAGGCCGGCGCGAGGCCGACATTACGAGCAGTACTTC. Encoded protein: CASSQDRPARGRHYEQYF.

The chain joins TRBV10-3 to TRBJ1-1; 9 bases align to TRBD1. Germline assignment: CDR1 ENHRY and CDR2 SYGVKD. V trimming: 4 bases; J trimming: 6 bases; junction bases outside the gene matches: 3. The CDR3 spans 13 residues. In DNA, the CDR3 is TGTGCCATCAGTGGGGGACAGGGAGCTGAAGCTTTCTTT. It specifies CAISGGQGAEAFF.

V and J are TRBV5-1 and TRBJ2-1; the D gene could be TRBD1 or TRBD2 (5 bases each). There are 18 residues in the CDR3. Trimming left V 1 base short and J 0 bases short, with 17 bases between. From germline, CDR1 is SGHRS and CDR2 YFSETQ. CDR3 protein: CASSLSPIRGISYNEQFF. The CDR3 coding sequence is TGCGCCAGCAGCTTGTCTCCCATACGGGGCATCTCCTACAATGAGCAGTTCTTC.

This chain uses TRBV19 with TRBJ2-4, with 8 bases lining up with TRBD2. The CDR3 consists of 14 residues. V was pared by 5 bases and J by 5 bases, with 5 bases of the junction left unmatched. Germline values: CDR1 LNHDA, CDR2 SQIVND (reference sequence). The CDR3 DNA is TGTGCCAGTAGTTTTACTAGCGGACAAAACATTCAGTACTTC. Translation gives CASSFTSGQNIQYF.

A few counts support this clone. The J gene is TRBJ2-1, the V gene TRBV27; the D gene is possibly TRBD2 (6 bases). In germline, CDR1 is MNHEY, CDR2 SMNVEV (reference sequence). Trimming removed 0 bases from V and 4 bases from J, with 13 bases in between. The CDR3 is 16 amino acids. The CDR3 reads CASSLSSGSSYNEQFF. CDR3 coding DNA: TGTGCCAGCAGTTTATCGTCCGGGAGCTCTTACAATGAGCAGTTCTTC.

V usage is TRBV2 and J usage is TRBJ1-1, with 9 bases aligning to TRBD1. The CDR3 is 15 residues long. Germline CDR1 reads SNHLY; CDR2 reads FYNNEI. The V gene end was trimmed by 6 bases and the J gene end by 0 bases; junction bases not matched to a gene: 5. CDR3 in DNA: TGTGCCAGCAGGGACAGGGGCTACCTGAACACTGAAGCTTTCTTT. Protein: CASRDRGYLNTEAFF.

The V call is TRBV5-1, the J call TRBJ2-1; unclear D gene. With 0 bases removed from V and 0 bases from J, the gap between germline ends came to 10 bases. The CDR3 spans 16 residues. Germline assignment: CDR1 SGHRS and CDR2 YFSETQ. The CDR3 sequence: CASSLGGKSSYNEQFF. CDR3 in DNA: TGCGCCAGCAGCTTGGGTGGTAAGAGCTCCTACAATGAGCAGTTCTTC.

The V call is TRBV5-1, the J call TRBJ1-5; TRBD1 agrees at 8 bases. Germline CDR1 and CDR2: SGHRS and YFSETQ. The CDR3 totals 14 residues. V lost 3 bases and J lost 4; bases outside the gene matches: 3. The CDR3 region is CASSWGTGNQPQHF. CDR3 sequence (DNA): TGCGCCAGCAGCTGGGGGACAGGAAATCAGCCCCAGCATTTT.

The chain links TRBV20-1 to TRBJ2-1; 9 bases align to TRBD1. The V segment lost 3 bases and the J segment 15 bases; nucleotides outside the gene matches: 6. The CDR3 contains 11 residues. The germline V gene encodes CDR1 DFQATT and CDR2 SNEGSKA (reference sequence). The CDR3 sequence is CSASWGQGLFF. The CDR3 DNA reads as TGCAGTGCTAGTTGGGGACAGGGCCTGTTCTTC.

The chain joins TRBV5-1 to TRBJ1-4; D gene ambiguous. Trimming took 1 base from V and 0 from J, leaving 4 bases between them. Germline V gene sequence: CDR1 SGHRS, CDR2 YFSETQ. There are 14 residues in the CDR3. This chain's CDR3 is CASSLQATNEKLFF. The CDR3 region has the DNA TGCGCCAGCAGCTTGCAGGCAACTAATGAAAAACTGTTTTTT. Based on the CDR3 plus reference TRBV5-1 and TRBJ1-4, the full variable domain is KAGVTQTPRYLIKTRGQQVTLSCSPISGHRSVSWYQQTPGQGLQFLFEYFSETQRNKGNFPGRFSGRQFSNSRSEMNVSTLELGDSALYLCASSLQATNEKLFFGSGTQLSVL.

The genes are TRBV6-6 and TRBJ1-4; no reliable D call. CDR3 length: 12 amino acids. V was shortened by 7 bases and J by 8 bases, with 11 bases between the two germline ends. Per germline, CDR1 MNHNY and CDR2 SVGAGI (reference sequence). The CDR3 loop is CASTGFLEKLFF. The CDR3 coding sequence is TGTGCCAGCACGGGTTTTTTGGAAAAACTGTTTTTT.